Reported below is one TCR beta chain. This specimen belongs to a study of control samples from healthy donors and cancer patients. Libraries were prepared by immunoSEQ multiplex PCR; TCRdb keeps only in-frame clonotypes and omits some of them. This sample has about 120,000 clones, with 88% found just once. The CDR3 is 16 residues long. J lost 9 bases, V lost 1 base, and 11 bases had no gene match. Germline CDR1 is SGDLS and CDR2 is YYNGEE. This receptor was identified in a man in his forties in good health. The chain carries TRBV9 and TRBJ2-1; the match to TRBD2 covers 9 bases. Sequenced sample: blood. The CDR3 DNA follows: TGTGCCAGCAGCGTACCCCCGCGGGGGGGGGTGGCTGAGCAGTTCTTC. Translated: CASSVPPRGGVAEQFF.